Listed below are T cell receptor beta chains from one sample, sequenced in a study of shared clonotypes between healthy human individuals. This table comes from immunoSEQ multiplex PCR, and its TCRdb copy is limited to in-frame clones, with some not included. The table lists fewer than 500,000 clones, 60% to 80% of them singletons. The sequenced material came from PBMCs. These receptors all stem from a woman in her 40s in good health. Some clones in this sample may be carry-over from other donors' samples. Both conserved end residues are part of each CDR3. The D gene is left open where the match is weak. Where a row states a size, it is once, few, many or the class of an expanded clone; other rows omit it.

CDR3: CASSTQGLSQETQYF
DNA: TGTGCCAGTAGTACCCAGGGACTGAGCCAAGAGACCCAGTACTTC
D: -
size: -
J: TRBJ2-5
length: 15
V: TRBV19

CDR3: CASSLEGANYNEQFF
DNA: TGTGCCAGCAGTTTGGAGGGGGCGAACTACAATGAGCAGTTCTTC
D: -
size: -
J: TRBJ2-1
length: 15
V: TRBV27

CDR3: CASSYGQGRLDEQYF
DNA: TGTGCCAGCAGCTATGGACAGGGGAGGTTGGACGAGCAGTACTTC
D: TRBD1
size: once
J: TRBJ2-7
length: 15
V: TRBV7-9

CDR3: CASSLAVGNPNEKLFF
DNA: TGTGCCAGCAGCTTAGCGGTGGGGAACCCTAATGAAAAACTGTTTTTT
D: -
size: -
J: TRBJ1-4
length: 16
V: TRBV7-9

CDR3: CASSMAGGNEQFF
DNA: TGCGCCAGCAGTATGGCGGGTGGGAATGAGCAGTTCTTC
D: -
size: -
J: TRBJ2-1
length: 13
V: TRBV10-2

CDR3: CATSPGQREGGYEQYF
DNA: TGTGCCACCAGCCCGGGCCAGCGGGAGGGGGGGTACGAGCAGTACTTC
D: TRBD2
size: -
J: TRBJ2-7
length: 16
V: TRBV15

CDR3: CASSGPGLASTGELFF
DNA: TGTGCCAGCAGCGGGCCGGGACTAGCGAGCACCGGGGAGCTGTTTTTT
D: TRBD2
size: -
J: TRBJ2-2
length: 16
V: TRBV7-9

CDR3: CASSRTGDNYGYTF
DNA: TGTGCCAGCAGCCGGACAGGGGACAACTATGGCTACACCTTC
D: TRBD1
size: -
J: TRBJ1-2
length: 14
V: TRBV4-2

CDR3: CASSRTGFGYGYTF
DNA: TGTGCCAGCAGCAGGACAGGGTTTGGCTATGGCTACACCTTC
D: TRBD1
size: -
J: TRBJ1-2
length: 14
V: TRBV5-4

CDR3: CAWSGGNYGYTF
DNA: TGTGCCTGGAGCGGGGGAAACTATGGCTACACCTTC
D: -
size: -
J: TRBJ1-2
length: 12
V: TRBV30

CDR3: CAIHLSGAGDEQYF
DNA: TGTGCCATTCACCTCAGCGGTGCGGGGGACGAGCAGTACTTC
D: TRBD2
size: -
J: TRBJ2-7
length: 14
V: TRBV7-2

CDR3: CASSRGQSNSPLHF
DNA: TGCGCCAGCAGCCGGGGACAGTCTAATTCACCCCTCCACTTT
D: TRBD1
size: -
J: TRBJ1-6
length: 14
V: TRBV4-1

CDR3: CASRESGRVSYEQYF
DNA: TGTGCCAGCAGAGAAAGCGGGAGAGTCTCCTACGAGCAGTACTTC
D: TRBD2
size: -
J: TRBJ2-7
length: 15
V: TRBV6-6

CDR3: CASSPQPADSGNTIYF
DNA: TGTGCCAGCTCACCACAGCCCGCCGACTCTGGAAACACCATATATTTT
D: -
size: -
J: TRBJ1-3
length: 16
V: TRBV18

CDR3: CASSRGLGETQYF
DNA: TGTGCCAGCAGCAGGGGGCTAGGGGAGACCCAGTACTTC
D: TRBD1
size: few
J: TRBJ2-5
length: 13
V: TRBV5-6

CDR3: CASSLEQGETQYF
DNA: TGCGCCAGCAGCTTGGAACAGGGGGAGACCCAGTACTTC
D: TRBD1
size: -
J: TRBJ2-5
length: 13
V: TRBV5-1

CDR3: CASSTGGDSNQPQHF
DNA: TGTGCCAGCAGTACAGGGGGCGATTCCAATCAGCCCCAGCATTTT
D: TRBD1
size: many
J: TRBJ1-5
length: 15
V: TRBV28